This T cell receptor (beta chain) was sequenced in a study of T cells in Graves' hyperthyroidism and ophthalmopathy. Findings and limits, study-wide: In the blood, most expanded thyroid clonotypes above 0.001 appeared as well. Model predictions of ophthalmopathy came a median around 6.5 months before onset.

RNA transcripts served as the template for amplifying TCR beta CDR3 regions. First-round RT-PCR of the TCR CDR3 relied on the HTBI primer set. TCRdb re-called the multiplex PCR reads with MiXCR, one entry per CDR3 protein. Seen here are under 350,000 distinct CDR3 sequences, roughly 15% observed once, and the top ten hold 7.9%. Germline lookup yields CDR1 SNHLY and CDR2 FYNNEI. The CDR3 loop spans 14 amino acids. This clonotype has at least ten counts. Its antigen remains unknown. Its ends do not fully match the called genes, so a read error is possible. The receptor was derived from a woman in her thirties or forties with Graves' hyperthyroidism. Sequenced material: blood. This chain connects TRBV2 to TRBJ2-1; tentative D call: TRBD2 (6 bases). The CDR3 spells CASSEKRASNGQFF. CDR3 nucleotide sequence: TGTGCCAGCAGTGAGAAGCGGGCGAGCAATGGGCAGTTCTTC.